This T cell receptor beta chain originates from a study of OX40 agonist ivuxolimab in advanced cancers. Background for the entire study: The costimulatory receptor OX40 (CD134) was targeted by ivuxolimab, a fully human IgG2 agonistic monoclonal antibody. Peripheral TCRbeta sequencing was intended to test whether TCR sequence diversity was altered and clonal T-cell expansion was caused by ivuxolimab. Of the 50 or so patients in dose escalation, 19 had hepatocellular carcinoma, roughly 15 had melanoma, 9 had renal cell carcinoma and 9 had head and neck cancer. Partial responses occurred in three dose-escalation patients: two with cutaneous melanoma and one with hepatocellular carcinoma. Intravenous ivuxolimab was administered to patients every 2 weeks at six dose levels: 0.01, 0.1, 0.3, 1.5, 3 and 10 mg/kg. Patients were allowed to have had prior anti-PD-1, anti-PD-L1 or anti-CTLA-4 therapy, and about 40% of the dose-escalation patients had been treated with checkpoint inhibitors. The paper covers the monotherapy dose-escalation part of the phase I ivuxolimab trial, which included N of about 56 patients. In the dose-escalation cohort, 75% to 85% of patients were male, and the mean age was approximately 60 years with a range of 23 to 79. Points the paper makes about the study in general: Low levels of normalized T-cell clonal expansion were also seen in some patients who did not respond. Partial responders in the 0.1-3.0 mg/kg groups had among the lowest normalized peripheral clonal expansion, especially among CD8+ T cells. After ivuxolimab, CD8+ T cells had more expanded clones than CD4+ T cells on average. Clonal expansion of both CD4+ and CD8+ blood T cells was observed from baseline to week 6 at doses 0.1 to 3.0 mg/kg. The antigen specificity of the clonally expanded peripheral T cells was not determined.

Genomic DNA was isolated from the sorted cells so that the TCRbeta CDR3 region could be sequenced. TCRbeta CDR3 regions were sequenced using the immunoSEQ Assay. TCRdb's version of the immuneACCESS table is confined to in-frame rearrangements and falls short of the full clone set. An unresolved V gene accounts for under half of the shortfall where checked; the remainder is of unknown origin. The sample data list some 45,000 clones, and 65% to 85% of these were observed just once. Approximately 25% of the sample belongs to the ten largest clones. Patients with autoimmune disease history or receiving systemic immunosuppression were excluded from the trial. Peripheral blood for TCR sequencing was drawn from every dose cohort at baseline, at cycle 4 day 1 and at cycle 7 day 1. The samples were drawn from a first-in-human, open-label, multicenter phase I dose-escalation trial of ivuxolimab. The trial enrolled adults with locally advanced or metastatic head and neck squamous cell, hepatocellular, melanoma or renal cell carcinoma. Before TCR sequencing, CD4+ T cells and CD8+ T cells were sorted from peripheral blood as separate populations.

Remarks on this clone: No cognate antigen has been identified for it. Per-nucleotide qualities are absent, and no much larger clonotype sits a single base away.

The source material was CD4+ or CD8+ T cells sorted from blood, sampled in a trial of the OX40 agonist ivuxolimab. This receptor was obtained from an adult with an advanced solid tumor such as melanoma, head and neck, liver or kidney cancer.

The CDR3 region: CASSVGGSGTYNEQFF. The DNA sequence is as follows: TGTGCCAGCAGCGTAGGAGGTAGCGGAACTTACAATGAGCAGTTCTTC. In this chain, TRBV9 is recombined with TRBJ2-1, and possibly TRBD2, on 6 matching bases. The CDR3 has 16 amino acids, counting the end cysteine and phenylalanine. Only the CDR3 portion is preserved as DNA: 48 bases, with reading frame beginning at the first base. The germline V gene specifies SGDLS as CDR1 and YYNGEE as CDR2. The germline ends are 14 bases apart after V is trimmed by 0 bases and J by 4 bases.